Shown below are 17 T cell receptor beta chains from a single sample sequenced in a study of T cell repertoires in cytomegalovirus infection. Their antigens remain unidentified. TCRdb called the reads again in MiXCR, with one record for every CDR3 protein. Of about 890,000 distinct CDR3 sequences in the sample, around 32% were seen once. Sequenced material: cultured CD8+ T cells from PBMCs, taken from culture after CMV antigen stimulation. Receptor source: a human donor in good health (CMV status not recorded). Some clones in this sample may be carry-over from other donors' samples.

The chain recombines TRBV6-8 with TRBJ2-2, with D perhaps TRBD2 (5 bases). The V gene lost 6 bases and the J gene lost 6 bases, with 14 bases spanning the gap. This CDR3 is built from 14 residues. Germline V gives CDR1 MNHGY, CDR2 SAAAGT. In DNA form, the CDR3 reads TGTGCCAGCAGCCCACAAGCGGCCGCCGGGGAGCTGTTTTTT. It is translated as CASSPQAAAGELFF.

The V and J genes are TRBV12-3 or TRBV12-4 and TRBJ2-1; the D call may be TRBD1 or TRBD2 (5 bases each). The V end lost 3 bases, the J end lost 6 bases, and 12 bases lay between the germline ends. The CDR3 is made up of 14 amino acids. The CDR3, as DNA: TGTGCCAGCAGTTTCCCGGGACCGATCAATGAGCAGTTCTTC. Protein sequence: CASSFPGPINEQFF.

This clonotype was observed a few times. The V and J genes are TRBV12-3 or TRBV12-4 and TRBJ2-1; perhaps TRBD1 as D (6 bases). The CDR3 covers 14 residues. V lost 7 bases and J lost 4, with 14 bases in between. The chain's CDR3 is CASTFGTRYNEQFF. CDR3 in DNA: TGTGCCAGCACCTTCGGGACACGTTACAATGAGCAGTTCTTC.

The chain uses TRBV19 and TRBJ2-7; weak D call: TRBD1 (6 bases). Germline assignment: CDR1 LNHDA and CDR2 SQIVND (reference sequence). V was shortened by 6 bases and J by 0 bases, with 18 bases between the two germline ends. The CDR3 has 16 residues. CDR3 nucleotides: TGTGCCAGTAGCCTGACTTGGACAGTCCTCTCCTACGAGCAGTACTTC. Its translation is CASSLTWTVLSYEQYF.

The table lists this clonotype with many counts. The CDR3 reads CASRLQGSDNEQFF. DNA for the CDR3: TGTGCCAGCAGACTACAGGGATCCGACAATGAGCAGTTCTTC. This chain joins TRBV12-3 or TRBV12-4 and TRBJ2-1; weak D call: TRBD1 (6 bases). Trimming took 6 bases from V and 5 from J, leaving 14 bases between them. CDR3 size: 14 residues.

The J gene is TRBJ1-2, the V gene TRBV6-5; 10 bases line up with TRBD1. CDR3 length equals 16 residues. Germline assignment: CDR1 MNHEY and CDR2 SVGAGI. V lost 4 bases and J lost 6; bases outside the gene matches: 11. In DNA, the CDR3 is TGTGCCAGCAGTTTAGCCGGGACAGGGGCCATTAATGGCTACACCTTC. It yields the protein CASSLAGTGAINGYTF.

CDR3 protein: CASSRGGGEYNEQFF. Written as DNA, the CDR3 is TGTGCCAGCAGCCGCGGGGGGGGGGAGTACAATGAGCAGTTCTTC. The chain couples TRBV11-2 to TRBJ2-1, with TRBD2 matching 9 bases. The germline CDR1 and CDR2 sequences are SGHAT and FQNNGV. The CDR3 is 15 residues long. V shed 5 bases, J shed 4 bases, and the junction held 6 bases outside the gene matches. Using reference TRBV11-2 and TRBJ2-1 for the parts outside the CDR3, the full variable domain is EAGVAQSPRYKIIEKRQSVAFWCNPISGHATLYWYQQILGQGPKLLIQFQNNGVVDDSQLPKDRFSAERLKGVDSTLKIQPAKLEDSAVYLCASSRGGGEYNEQFFGPGTRLTVL.

This clonotype has more than one count but fewer than ten. The chain combines TRBV9 with TRBJ1-1; D remains unclear. V was trimmed by 3 bases and J by 7 bases, leaving 4 bases between them. The germline CDR1 and CDR2 sequences are SGDLS and YYNGEE. This CDR3 spans 10 amino acids. CDR3 in amino acids: CASSGNEAFF. CDR3 DNA sequence: TGTGCCAGCAGCGGAAATGAAGCTTTCTTT. The full variable domain, with the rest looked up from reference TRBV9 and TRBJ1-1, is DSGVTQTPKHLITATGQRVTLRCSPRSGDLSVYWYQQSLDQGLQFLIQYYNGEERAKGNILERFSAQQFPDLHSELNLSSLELGDSALYFCASSGNEAFFGQGTRLTVV.

This clonotype has just a few counts. This chain connects TRBV5-8 to TRBJ1-1; 11 bases align to TRBD1. Germline loops: CDR1 SGHTS, CDR2 YDEGEE. The CDR3 runs to 15 residues. Trimming cost V 3 bases and J 4 bases; bases outside gene matches: 5. As DNA, the CDR3 is TGTGCCAGCAGCTGGAGGACAGGGGGCATCACTGAAGCTTTCTTT. As protein: CASSWRTGGITEAFF. The entire variable domain, with the rest obtained from reference TRBV5-8 and TRBJ1-1, is as follows: EAGVTQSPTHLIKTRGQQATLRCSPISGHTSVYWYQQALGLGLQFLLWYDEGEERNRGNFPPRFSGRQFPNYSSELNVNALELEDSALYLCASSWRTGGITEAFFGQGTRLTVV.

The chain employs TRBV4-1 and TRBJ2-1; no clear D. Trimming took 5 bases from V and 4 from J, leaving 12 bases between them. CDR3 length: 14 residues. Per germline, CDR1 MGHRA and CDR2 YSYEKL. The CDR3 loop is CASSSRGTYNEQFF. The CDR3 bases are TGCGCCAGCAGCTCCCGAGGTACTTACAATGAGCAGTTCTTC.

This clonotype occurred a few times. The V call is TRBV6-6, the J call TRBJ1-1; no firm D call. The germline gives CDR1 MNHNY, CDR2 SVGAGI (reference sequence). Trimming removed 0 bases at V and 6 bases at J, with 17 bases between. This CDR3 region has 16 residues. Written as DNA, the CDR3 is TGTGCCAGCAGTTACTCGTTTGTGGGCCCTAGGTCTGAAGCTTTCTTT. It is translated as CASSYSFVGPRSEAFF.

Comments on this clonotype: A read error may explain this, as a much larger clone is one base away. The V and J genes are TRBV18 and TRBJ2-7; D possibly corresponds to TRBD1 (6 bases). Germline CDR1 KGHSH, CDR2 LQKENI. CDR3 length: 12 amino acids. CDR3 sequence (DNA): TGTGTCAGCTCACCGACAGGCTACGAGCAGTACGTC. Translation: CVSSPTGYEQYV.

This clonotype has at least ten counts. The rearrangement joins TRBV6-2 or TRBV6-3 to TRBJ2-1; D may correspond to TRBD1 or TRBD2 (5 bases each). The CDR3 loop spans 17 amino acids. V was clipped by 2 bases and J by 6 bases, with 20 bases between them. Germline loops: CDR1 MNHEY, CDR2 SVGEGT. The CDR3 DNA reads as TGTGCCAGCAGTTACGAACCGGCAGGGAGTTTTGGCAATGAGCAGTTCTTC. As protein: CASSYEPAGSFGNEQFF.

V gene TRBV13 combines with J gene TRBJ1-6; 8 bases align to TRBD1. Trimming removed 4 bases from V and 7 bases from J; junction bases left unmatched: 3. Per germline, CDR1 PRHDT and CDR2 FYEKMQ (reference sequence). The CDR3 loop spans 14 amino acids. The CDR3 sequence: CASSWWTGNSPLHF. The CDR3 bases are TGTGCCAGCAGCTGGTGGACAGGGAATTCACCCCTCCACTTT.

This clonotype has just a few counts. The chain couples TRBV10-3 to TRBJ2-7; possibly TRBD2 for D (6 bases). The ends were cut back, 9 bases at V and 3 bases at J, with 24 bases in the middle. The CDR3 totals 16 residues. Looked up from germline, CDR1 is ENHRY and CDR2 is SYGVKD. The CDR3 coding sequence is TGTGCCATAACCAGGGCCGGAGGCGGGATAAGCTACGAGCAGTACGTC. It specifies CAITRAGGGISYEQYV.

This clonotype was seen at least ten times. This chain uses TRBV7-2 with TRBJ1-5; 7 nucleotides agree with TRBD1. In germline, CDR1 is SGHTA, CDR2 FQGNSA. The CDR3 sequence is 13 residues long. V lost 4 bases and J lost 7; bases outside the gene matches: 4. The CDR3 region is CASSWTGSQPQHF. For the CDR3, the DNA is TGTGCCAGCAGCTGGACAGGTAGCCAGCCCCAGCATTTT.

This clonotype has a handful of counts. The chain uses TRBV5-5 and TRBJ2-2; possibly TRBD1 for D (6 bases). Germline-derived CDR1 and CDR2 are SGHKS and YYEKEE (reference sequence). Between the trimmed V and J ends, which lost 0 bases and 6 bases, there was a span of 12 bases. There are 15 residues in the CDR3. The CDR3 loop reads CASSLEGVWAGELFF. DNA of the CDR3: TGTGCCAGCAGCTTGGAGGGGGTTTGGGCCGGGGAGCTGTTTTTT.